A single sample gave rise to the 10 T cell receptor beta chains below, sequenced in a study of post-analysis software for immune sequencing data. Antigens of these TCRs are unknown. Prepared libraries of TCR beta cDNA carried unique molecular identifiers. TCRdb used MiXCR to reprocess the PCR reads, holding one entry per CDR3 protein. The sample records over 250,000 distinct CDR3 sequences, around 34% being singletons. General study findings and limits: Controls had lower frequencies than patients of four or five TRBV segments, which included TRBV5-6, TRBV5-1 and TRBV20-1.

What was sequenced was blood. The receptors were sampled from a girl between 10 and 17 years old with multiple sclerosis.

Note on this clonotype: The conserved final phenylalanine or tryptophan is absent from the CDR3, which likely points to a read error. The rearrangement joins TRBV20-1 to TRBJ1-1; 9 bases match TRBD1. The length of the CDR3 is 15 residues. Germline assignment: CDR1 DFQATT and CDR2 SNEGSKA (reference sequence). The CDR3 region is CSARDRGNLHTEAFL. CDR3 nucleotides: TGCAGTGCAAGAGACAGGGGGAATCTCCACACTGAAGCTTTCCTT.

As regards this clonotype: A read error may be the cause here, since a much bigger clone is one base away. The rearrangement joins TRBV4-1 to TRBJ2-7, with D possibly called TRBD1 or TRBD2 (5 bases each). Looked up from germline, CDR1 is MGHRA and CDR2 is YSYEKL. CDR3 length equals 15 residues. As DNA, the CDR3 is TGCACCAGCAGCCAGGGCCCTGGGAGCTCCTACGAGCAGTACTTC. Translation gives CTSSQGPGSSYEQYF.

This clonotype was seen at least ten times. The chain carries TRBV5-5 and TRBJ1-5; weak D call: TRBD1 (6 bases). Germline V gene data show CDR1 as SGHKS and CDR2 as YYEKEE (reference sequence). Trimming shortened V by 1 base and J by 3 bases, and 14 bases separated the two germline ends. The CDR3 is 16 amino acids. The CDR3 loop reads CASSLTGIYLNQPQHF. Written as DNA, the CDR3 is TGTGCCAGCAGCTTGACAGGGATTTATCTCAATCAGCCCCAGCATTTT.

The chain recombines TRBV4-2 with TRBJ1-5; no clear D. V dropped 0 bases and J dropped 7 bases, with 10 bases sitting between them. Germline values: CDR1 LGHNA, CDR2 YNFKEQ. The CDR3 runs to 14 residues. The CDR3 DNA reads as TGTGCCAGCAGCCAAGATCCAGGCGAGCAGCCCCAGCATTTT. Amino acids: CASSQDPGEQPQHF.

The chain has TRBV20-1 and TRBJ2-2, with D unresolved. V lost 3 bases, J lost 5 bases, and 13 bases lay in between. The CDR3 sequence is 14 residues long. Per the germline V gene, CDR1 is DFQATT and CDR2 is SNEGSKA (reference sequence). The CDR3 region is CSARMGTKTGELFF. DNA of the CDR3: TGCAGTGCTAGGATGGGAACCAAGACCGGGGAGCTGTTTTTT.

In this sample, this clonotype turned up many times. The genes are TRBV28 and TRBJ2-5; D is possibly TRBD1 (6 bases). This CDR3 is built from 11 residues. The germline CDR1 and CDR2 sequences are MDHEN and SYDVKM. V shed 7 bases and J shed 5 bases, with 8 bases lying between them. The CDR3 sequence: CASKGEETQYF. The CDR3 DNA reads TGTGCCAGCAAGGGGGAGGAGACCCAGTACTTC.

This clonotype has at least ten counts. The chain combines TRBV20-1 with TRBJ2-3; D is uncertain. The germline CDR1 and CDR2 sequences are DFQATT and SNEGSKA (reference sequence). V dropped 3 bases and J dropped 0 bases, with 10 bases sitting between them. The CDR3 runs 14 residues. This CDR3 reads CSASPQSSTDTQYF. The CDR3, as DNA: TGCAGTGCTAGCCCCCAGAGCAGCACAGATACGCAGTATTTT.

This clonotype came up many times. The J gene is TRBJ2-5, the V gene TRBV5-1; TRBD2 might be the D (6 bases). Germline V lookup: CDR1 SGHRS, CDR2 YFSETQ. There are 15 residues in the CDR3. V gave up 0 bases and J gave up 2 bases, with 11 bases separating them. The CDR3 loop is CASSLEGGPQETQYF. As DNA, the CDR3 is TGCGCCAGCAGCTTGGAAGGAGGGCCTCAAGAGACCCAGTACTTC.

This clonotype was counted only a few times. This sequence joins TRBV4-1 and TRBJ1-1, with D uncertain. V was pared by 4 bases and J by 0 bases, with 12 bases between. This CDR3 spans 15 amino acids. Germline loops: CDR1 MGHRA, CDR2 YSYEKL. The CDR3 nucleotides are TGCGCCAGCAGCCCAGTGCATACGTTGAACACTGAAGCTTTCTTT. Translated: CASSPVHTLNTEAFF.

This clonotype was found many times. The gene calls are TRBV15 and TRBJ1-6; no definite D call. The CDR3 consists of 18 residues. With 0 bases removed from V and 0 bases from J, the gap between germline ends came to 12 bases. CDR1 and CDR2 from the germline V gene are LNHNV and YYDKDF (reference sequence). CDR3 in DNA: TGTGCCACCAGCAGAGACCCCCCTCGCCGCTCCTATAATTCACCCCTCCACTTT. This translates into CATSRDPPRRSYNSPLHF.